What follows are 7 T cell receptor beta chains derived from one specimen sequenced in a study of cytomegalovirus exposure and HLA in healthy donors. Researchers ran the PCR with 60 Vbeta and 13 Jbeta primers. Assay: immunoSEQ multiplex PCR; the TCRdb copy retains only in-frame clones and omits some. Among about 140,000 clones listed, 80% were seen once. Specimen: PBMCs. Receptor source: a man between 40 and 49 years old in good health and CMV-seronegative.

The chain employs TRBV28 and TRBJ1-5, with TRBD1 matching over 12 bases. The junction had 14 bases not matched to a gene; V was cut back by 7 bases and J by 7 bases. The CDR3 contains 17 residues. Germline-derived CDR1 and CDR2 are MDHEN and SYDVKM. CDR3 nucleotide sequence: TGTGCCAGCACCCCTCCGGGACAGGGGGCGCGAAGCCAGCCCCAGCATTTT. This encodes CASTPPGQGARSQPQHF.

The gene calls are TRBV7-8 and TRBJ1-1, with D unresolved. Trimming pared 1 base from V and 2 bases from J, leaving 11 bases between. The CDR3 covers 15 residues. Germline values: CDR1 SGHVS, CDR2 FQNEAQ. The CDR3 nucleotides read TGTGCCAGCAGCTTAGTTTCGGGGTTTAACACTGAAGCTTTCTTT. Protein sequence: CASSLVSGFNTEAFF.

V gene TRBV4-3 combines with J gene TRBJ1-4, with a possible D match to TRBD1 (6 bases). Trimming stripped 1 base from V and 8 bases from J, with 11 bases between. The CDR3 covers 14 residues. CDR1 LGHNA and CDR2 YSLEER come from the germline V gene. CDR3 sequence reads: CASSQGRGDEKLFF. CDR3 DNA: TGCGCCAGCAGCCAAGGCAGGGGAGACGAAAAACTGTTTTTT.

The gene calls are TRBV6-5 and TRBJ2-4; possibly TRBD1 for D (6 bases). CDR3 length: 15 amino acids. The V and J ends lost 5 bases and 0 bases respectively, with 11 bases between them. The germline CDR1 and CDR2 sequences are MNHEY and SVGAGI. The CDR3 bases are TGTGCCAGCAGTCGGACAGCCCTAGCCAAAAACATTCAGTACTTC. Protein sequence: CASSRTALAKNIQYF.

The chain links TRBV5-4 to TRBJ2-7; 8 bases match TRBD2. V shed 5 bases, J shed 1 base, and the junction held 8 bases outside the gene matches. Per germline, CDR1 SGHNT and CDR2 YYREEE (reference sequence). The CDR3 has 15 amino acids. The CDR3 nucleotides are TGTGCCAGCAGGATGTCGGGGGGGAGTTCCTACGAGCAGTACTTC. Translated, it gives CASRMSGGSSYEQYF. Drawing the rest from reference TRBV5-4 and TRBJ2-7, the complete variable domain is ETGVTQSPTHLIKTRGQQVTLRCSSQSGHNTVSWYQQALGQGPQFIFQYYREEENGRGNFPPRFSGLQFPNYSSELNVNALELDDSALYLCASRMSGGSSYEQYFGPGTRLTVT.

This clone was recorded once. This chain joins TRBV9 and TRBJ1-1; D uncertain. Germline CDR1 is SGDLS and CDR2 is YYNGEE. The ends were cut back, 2 bases at V and 0 bases at J, with 5 bases in the middle. The CDR3 covers 13 residues. This chain's CDR3 is CASSVEMNTEAFF. The CDR3 coding sequence is TGTGCCAGCAGCGTCGAGATGAACACTGAAGCTTTCTTT.

The V call is TRBV19, the J call TRBJ2-3; 8 nucleotides match TRBD1. Per germline, CDR1 LNHDA and CDR2 SQIVND (reference sequence). The CDR3 has 14 residues. J gave up 1 base and V 6 bases, and 3 bases lay outside the gene matches. CDR3 nucleotide sequence: TGTGCCAGTAGAAACAGGGGGGGCACAGATACGCAGTATTTT. Translated, it gives CASRNRGGTDTQYF.